What follows are 15 T cell receptor beta chains derived from one specimen sequenced in a study of CD4 T cells in relation to SARS-CoV-2 and coronaviruses. Libraries were prepared by immunoSEQ multiplex PCR; TCRdb keeps only in-frame clonotypes and omits some of them. The table includes about 47,000 clones, roughly 82% detected once. Which antigens these TCRs recognize remains unknown. Sequencing was carried out using naive CD4+ T cells from PBMCs, cultured in vitro. Subset given: naive CD4+ T cells isolated by negative enrichment. These receptors were collected from an adult with COVID-19.

The V gene is TRBV15, the J gene TRBJ2-7, with a possible D match to TRBD1 (6 bases). The V and J ends lost 2 bases and 4 bases respectively, with 15 bases between them. Looked up from germline, CDR1 is LNHNV and CDR2 is YYDKDF (reference sequence). The CDR3 length is 15 residues. The CDR3 DNA follows: TGTGCCACCAGCAGAACAGGGTTTGGTTCTTACGAGCAGTACTTC. Translation: CATSRTGFGSYEQYF.

The chain couples TRBV6-5 to TRBJ2-1; TRBD1 aligns across 9 bases. The ends lost 6 bases at V and 5 bases at J; junction bases unmatched: 8. The CDR3 is made up of 15 amino acids. The germline CDR1 and CDR2 sequences are MNHEY and SVGAGI. In DNA, the CDR3 is TGTGCCAGCAGCTCCACAGGGGGCTTTAACAATGAGCAGTTCTTC. This codes for CASSSTGGFNNEQFF.

This clone was seen only a few times. J is TRBJ1-2 and V is TRBV5-5; D remains ambiguous. V was cut by 0 bases and J by 6 bases, with 12 bases left in between. The germline V gene encodes CDR1 SGHKS and CDR2 YYEKEE (reference sequence). This CDR3 is 14 amino acids long. Here the CDR3 reads CASSLGGWGDGYTF. CDR3 coding DNA: TGTGCCAGCAGCTTGGGGGGATGGGGTGATGGCTACACCTTC.

The rearrangement joins TRBV6-6 to TRBJ2-7; TRBD2 matches at 11 bases. In germline, CDR1 is MNHNY, CDR2 SVGAGI (reference sequence). V trimming: 10 bases; J trimming: 4 bases; junction bases outside the gene matches: 12. The CDR3 consists of 15 residues. The CDR3 loop is CATTRGASGRYEQYF. CDR3 nucleotides: TGTGCCACCACCCGGGGGGCTAGCGGGAGGTACGAGCAGTACTTC.

This clone was seen a single time. The chain recombines TRBV6-5 with TRBJ2-1; 13 bases agree with TRBD2. Germline trimming cut 4 bases from V and 8 bases from J; bases unmatched to any gene: 2. CDR1 MNHEY and CDR2 SVGAGI come from the germline V gene. The CDR3 contains 14 residues. CDR3 DNA sequence: TGTGCCAGCAGTTGGACTAGCGGGAGTGATGAGCAGTTCTTC. Translating gives CASSWTSGSDEQFF.

The J gene is TRBJ2-1, the V gene TRBV27; perhaps TRBD2 as D (6 bases). Trimming left V 3 bases short and J 8 bases short, with 23 bases between. Germline V gene data show CDR1 as MNHEY and CDR2 as SMNVEV (reference sequence). There are 17 residues in the CDR3. CDR3 amino acids: CASSLRAVPWEAYEQFF. The CDR3 DNA reads as TGTGCCAGCAGTTTGAGGGCAGTCCCCTGGGAGGCCTATGAGCAGTTCTTC.

The CDR3 reads CASSSGTKETQYF. Written as DNA, the CDR3 is TGTGCCAGCAGTTCGGGGACCAAAGAGACCCAGTACTTC. The gene calls are TRBV27 and TRBJ2-5; D possibly uses TRBD1 or TRBD2 (5 bases each). Deletions cut 4 bases from V and 3 bases from J, with 9 bases between. CDR1 MNHEY and CDR2 SMNVEV come from the germline V gene (reference sequence). This CDR3 region has 13 residues.

This clone was observed once. The chain carries TRBV30 and TRBJ2-1; tentatively, D is TRBD1 (5 bases). Germline V gene sequence: CDR1 GTSNPN, CDR2 SVGIG (reference sequence). Trimming stripped 3 bases from V and 10 bases from J, with 10 bases between. The CDR3 loop spans 11 amino acids. CDR3 region: CAWSRQGEQFF. The CDR3 bases are TGTGCCTGGAGCCGGCAGGGCGAGCAGTTCTTC.

This chain links TRBV2 with TRBJ2-3; D is ambiguous. Between the trimmed V and J ends, which lost 4 bases and 5 bases, there was a span of 10 bases. This CDR3 contains 13 residues. Germline V lookup: CDR1 SNHLY, CDR2 FYNNEI. The CDR3 is CASSGYLGDTQYF. CDR3 in DNA: TGTGCCAGCAGTGGGTATTTGGGAGATACGCAGTATTTT.

This sequence joins TRBV5-4 and TRBJ2-3; 7 bases are shared with TRBD1. The V and J ends lost 0 bases and 0 bases, in that order; junction bases with no gene match: 7. The V gene's germline CDR1 is SGHNT and CDR2 YYREEE (reference sequence). The CDR3 is 17 residues long. CDR3 nucleotide sequence: TGTGCCAGCAGCTTGGCAGGGGGAACAACTAGCACAGATACGCAGTATTTT. This translates into CASSLAGGTTSTDTQYF.

The chain has TRBV11-2 and TRBJ2-1; no clear D. V was pared by 1 base and J by 6 bases, with 10 bases between. This CDR3 is built from 14 residues. Germline lookup yields CDR1 SGHAT and CDR2 FQNNGV. CDR3 in DNA: TGTGCCAGCAGCTTAGGGGCCCGTTTCAATGAGCAGTTCTTC. This sequence encodes CASSLGARFNEQFF.

The chain uses TRBV7-9 and TRBJ1-6; TRBD1 is a possible D gene (5 bases). The V gene lost 6 bases and the J gene lost 0 bases, with 9 bases spanning the gap. The V gene's germline CDR1 is SEHNR and CDR2 FQNEAQ (reference sequence). The CDR3 spans 15 residues. CDR3 protein: CASSITGSYNSPLHF. CDR3 sequence (DNA): TGTGCCAGCAGTATAACAGGCTCCTATAATTCACCCCTCCACTTT.

This chain uses TRBV2 with TRBJ1-2, with D perhaps matching TRBD1 (6 bases). With 6 bases removed from V and 4 bases from J, the gap between germline ends came to 12 bases. The germline CDR1 and CDR2 sequences are SNHLY and FYNNEI. The CDR3 totals 13 residues. The CDR3 nucleotides read TGTGCCAGCAGGTTGACACAGGGCTATGGCTACACCTTC. Translated, it gives CASRLTQGYGYTF.

This clone occurred a few times. The V call is TRBV28, the J call TRBJ1-1; D ambiguous. Trimming cost V 6 bases and J 1 base, with 12 bases left between them. The CDR3 sequence is 14 residues long. The germline V gene has CDR1 MDHEN and CDR2 SYDVKM. CDR3 DNA sequence: TGTGCCAGCAGGTGGAGGCAGGAGAACACTGAAGCTTTCTTT. Translation gives CASRWRQENTEAFF.

This clone was seen a handful of times. The rearrangement links TRBV18 to TRBJ1-3, with no clear D. Germline assignment: CDR1 KGHSH and CDR2 LQKENI. The CDR3 has 14 amino acids. Between the trimmed V and J ends, which lost 0 bases and 4 bases, there was a span of 7 bases. The CDR3 spells CASSPPSAGNTIYF. In nucleotides, the CDR3 is TGTGCCAGCTCACCACCCTCCGCCGGAAACACCATATATTTT.